This TCR beta chain was found in a study of glioma-infiltrating T cells. Study-wide results and limits: Very few CDR3 sequences were shared between tissue and blood. Above-expected tissue-blood divergence occurred in all gliomas, most in low-grade ones.

The iRepertoire nested amplicon-rescue multiplex PCR amplified TCR alpha and beta CDR3s from RNA. Tissue mRNA or PBMC total RNA, about 95-450 ng, went into one-step reverse transcription and amplification. TCRdb re-called the multiplex PCR reads through MiXCR, storing one row per CDR3 protein. The sample has under 200,000 distinct CDR3 sequences, around 45% seen once; the top ten hold 5.2%. From germline, CDR1 is SQVTM and CDR2 ANQGSEA. The V gene lost 7 bases and the J gene lost 6 bases, with 16 bases spanning the gap. This CDR3 is built from 12 residues. Worth noting for this clonotype: As yet, its antigen is unknown.

This chain links TRBV29-1 with TRBJ2-7; D is possibly TRBD1 (6 bases). The sequencing sample was made of glioma tissue, nonneoplastic brain tissue, or PBMCs (not recorded which). The TCR sequence derives from a human donor with low-grade glioma or glioblastoma, undergoing nonglioma brain surgery, or in good health (not recorded which). CDR3 sequence (DNA): TGCAGCGGGCAACAGGGTGGGGGCGAGCAGTACTTC. Protein sequence: CSGQQGGGEQYF.